Listed below are T cell receptor beta chains from one sample, sequenced in a study of CD8 T cells in ankylosing spondylitis. MiXCR, run by TCRdb on the 5' RACE reads, gives a single entry per CDR3 protein. The sample carries 450,000 to 550,000 distinct CDR3 sequences, about 5% recorded once. Sequenced: blood, either unsorted or a sorted T cell fraction (not recorded which). The origin of the receptors is a male donor with ankylosing spondylitis. CDR3s include the opening cysteine and the closing phenylalanine or tryptophan. The D gene is left open where the match is weak. Size values are once, few and many counts, or a class for expanded clones, and some rows have none.

D | size | J | V | DNA | CDR3
. | many | TRBJ1-6 | TRBV20-1 | TGCAGTGCCCGCCAGGGCGGGAGCTCCTATAATTCACCCCTCCACTTT | CSARQGGSSYNSPLHF
TRBD1 | many | TRBJ1-2 | TRBV6-1 | TGTGCCAGCAGTCCCCCTCCCTCCCTACAGGGGAGGGGCTACACCTTC | CASSPPPSLQGRGYTF
. | . | TRBJ2-3 | TRBV3-1 | TGTGCCAGCAGCCAGAGTGCAGATACGCAGTATTTT | CASSQSADTQYF
. | many | TRBJ1-2 | TRBV5-1 | TGCGCCAGCAGCGCAGACGGGACTTATGGCTACACCTTC | CASSADGTYGYTF
TRBD2 | many | TRBJ2-2 | TRBV20-1 | TGCAGTGCTAGAGATGTCGGCCCCGGACTAGCAGCCACCGGGGAGCTGTTTTTT | CSARDVGPGLAATGELFF
TRBD1 | many | TRBJ2-7 | TRBV7-2 | TGTGCCAGCAGCTTAGCAACCGGGACAGGGTACTACGAGCAGTACTTC | CASSLATGTGYYEQYF
. | few | TRBJ1-1 | TRBV4-1 | TGCGCCAGCAGCCAAAGTTTCGGGAACACTGAAGCTTTCTTT | CASSQSFGNTEAFF
. | . | TRBJ2-7 | TRBV20-1 | TGCAGTGCTAGTAGGACAGCTCTATTCCGGTCCTACGAGCAGTACTTC | CSASRTALFRSYEQYF
. | many | TRBJ2-3 | TRBV20-1 | TGCAGTGCTAGTTGGGACCACACAGATACGCAGTATTTT | CSASWDHTDTQYF
. | many | TRBJ1-3 | TRBV5-1 | TGCGCCAGCAGCTCCCAATTAGGAAACACCATATATTTT | CASSSQLGNTIYF
. | many | TRBJ2-4 | TRBV7-2 | TGTGCCAGCAGCTTAGAACTAGAAGACATTCAGTACTTC | CASSLELEDIQYF
TRBD2 | few | TRBJ2-1 | TRBV28 | TGTGCCAGCAGTCCTCGTAGGAGGACTAGCGGGAGGACAAGCTCCTACAATGAGCAGTTCTTC | CASSPRRRTSGRTSSYNEQFF
. | . | TRBJ2-7 | TRBV9 | TGTGCCAGCAGCCCAGCTCGAAGCGGAACCTACGAGCAGTACTTC | CASSPARSGTYEQYF